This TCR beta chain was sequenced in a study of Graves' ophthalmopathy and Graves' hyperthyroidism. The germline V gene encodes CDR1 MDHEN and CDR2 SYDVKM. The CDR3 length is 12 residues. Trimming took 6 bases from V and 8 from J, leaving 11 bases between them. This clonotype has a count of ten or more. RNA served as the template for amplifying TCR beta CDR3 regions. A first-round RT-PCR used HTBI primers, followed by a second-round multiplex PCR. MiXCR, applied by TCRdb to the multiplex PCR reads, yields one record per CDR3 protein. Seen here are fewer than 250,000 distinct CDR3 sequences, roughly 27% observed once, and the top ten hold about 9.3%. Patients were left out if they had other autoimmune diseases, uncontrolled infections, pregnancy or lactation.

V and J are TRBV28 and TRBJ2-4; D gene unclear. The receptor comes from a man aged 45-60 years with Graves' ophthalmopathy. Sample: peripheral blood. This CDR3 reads CASRGQVYIQYF. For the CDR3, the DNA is TGTGCCAGCAGAGGGCAGGTTTACATTCAGTACTTC.